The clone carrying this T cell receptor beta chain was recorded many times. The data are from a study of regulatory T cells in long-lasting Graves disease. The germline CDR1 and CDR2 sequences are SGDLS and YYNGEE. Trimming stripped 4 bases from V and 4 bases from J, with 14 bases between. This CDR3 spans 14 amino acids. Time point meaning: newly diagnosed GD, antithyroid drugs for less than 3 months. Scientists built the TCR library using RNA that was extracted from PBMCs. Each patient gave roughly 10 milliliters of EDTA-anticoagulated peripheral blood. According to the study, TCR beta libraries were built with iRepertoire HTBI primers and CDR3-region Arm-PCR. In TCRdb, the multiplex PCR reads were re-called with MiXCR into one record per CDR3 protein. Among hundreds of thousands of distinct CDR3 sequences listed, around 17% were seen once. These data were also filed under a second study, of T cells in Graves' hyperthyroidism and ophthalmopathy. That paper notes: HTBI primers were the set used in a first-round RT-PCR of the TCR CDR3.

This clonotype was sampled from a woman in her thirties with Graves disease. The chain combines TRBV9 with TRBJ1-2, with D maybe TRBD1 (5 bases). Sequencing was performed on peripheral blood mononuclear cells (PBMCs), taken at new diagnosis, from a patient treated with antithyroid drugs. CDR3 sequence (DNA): TGTGCCAGCAGCCGTGGACAATGGGGCTATGGCTACACCTTC. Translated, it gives CASSRGQWGYGYTF.